This T cell receptor (beta chain) was captured in a study of PD-1 blockade in classical Hodgkin lymphoma. Documented time point: newly diagnosed, previously untreated cHL patient sample. CD4+ T cells were purified from thawed PBMCs by magnetic negative selection. Clones were read by immunoSEQ multiplex PCR, and TCRdb kept only the in-frame ones, dropping some. The data hold fewer than 40,000 clones, with 88% observed a single time. This clone occurred once. The sequence was collected from a human donor with classical Hodgkin lymphoma. The sequencing input was CD4+ T cells from blood.

The CDR3 loop is CAWIPPYNEQFF. The CDR3 nucleotides are TGTGCCTGGATCCCGCCTTACAATGAGCAGTTCTTC. The chain joins TRBV30 to TRBJ2-1; D is unresolved. Trimming removed 4 bases from V and 4 bases from J, with 8 bases in between. The CDR3 has 12 residues. Germline V gene lookup returns CDR1 GTSNPN and CDR2 SVGIG (reference sequence).